This T cell receptor (beta chain) was identified in a study of beta chain features in type 1 diabetes. The whole isolated RNA underwent reverse transcription, so sequencing captured expressed TCRB transcripts. TCRdb keeps only in-frame clones here, not all; method: immunoSEQ multiplex PCR. Of roughly 150,000 clones listed, 8.5% to 14% are singletons. Findings and caveats of the study: At VDJ recombination sites, type 1 diabetes patients had fewer insertions and more deleted nucleotides.

The ends were cut back, 4 bases at V and 6 bases at J, with 19 bases in the middle. In germline, CDR1 is MDHEN, CDR2 SYDVKM. The CDR3 totals 16 residues. This clone was observed a few times. Its antigen is as yet unknown. The sample taken for sequencing was central memory CD4+ T cells from blood. The chain joins TRBV28 to TRBJ1-5; possibly TRBD1 for D (6 bases). This TCR came from a man between 18 and 29 years old in good health. CDR3: CASSSASGGAGQPQHF. CDR3 bases: TGTGCCAGCAGTTCCGCATCCGGGGGGGCGGGTCAGCCCCAGCATTTT. The full variable domain, rest sourced from reference TRBV28 and TRBJ1-5, is DVKVTQSSRYLVKRTGEKVFLECVQDMDHENMFWYRQDPGLGLRLIYFSYDVKMKEKGDIPEGYSVSREKKERFSLILESASTNQTSMYLCASSSASGGAGQPQHFGDGTRLSIL.